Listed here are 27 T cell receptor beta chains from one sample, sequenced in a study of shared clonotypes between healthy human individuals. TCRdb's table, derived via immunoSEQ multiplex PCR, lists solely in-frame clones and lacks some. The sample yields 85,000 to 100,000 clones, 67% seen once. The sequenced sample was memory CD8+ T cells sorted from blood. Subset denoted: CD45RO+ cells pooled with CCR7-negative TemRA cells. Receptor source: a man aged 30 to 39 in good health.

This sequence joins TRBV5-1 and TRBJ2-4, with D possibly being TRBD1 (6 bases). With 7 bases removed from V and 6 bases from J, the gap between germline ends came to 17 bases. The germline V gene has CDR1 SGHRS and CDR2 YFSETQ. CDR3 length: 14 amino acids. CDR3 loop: CASSEDSMGNIQYF. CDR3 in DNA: TGCGCCAGCTCGGAGGACAGTATGGGAAACATTCAGTACTTC.

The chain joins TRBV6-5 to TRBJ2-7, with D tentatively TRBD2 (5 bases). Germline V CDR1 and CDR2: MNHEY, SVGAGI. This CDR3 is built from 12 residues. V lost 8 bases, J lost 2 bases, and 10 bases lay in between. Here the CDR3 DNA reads TGTGCCAGCGGGAGTAACGCCTACGAGCAGTACTTC. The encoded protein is CASGSNAYEQYF.

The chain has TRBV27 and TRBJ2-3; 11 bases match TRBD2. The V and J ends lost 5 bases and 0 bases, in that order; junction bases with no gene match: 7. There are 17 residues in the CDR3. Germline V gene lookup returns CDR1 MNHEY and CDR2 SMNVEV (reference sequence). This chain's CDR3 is CASSLQGLAESTDTQYF. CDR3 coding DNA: TGTGCCAGCAGTCTTCAGGGACTAGCGGAAAGCACAGATACGCAGTATTTT.

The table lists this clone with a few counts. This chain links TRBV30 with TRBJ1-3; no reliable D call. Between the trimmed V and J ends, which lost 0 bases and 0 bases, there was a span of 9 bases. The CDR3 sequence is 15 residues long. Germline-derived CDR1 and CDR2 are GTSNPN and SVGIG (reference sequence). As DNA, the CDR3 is TGTGCCTGGAGTGTGGGTTCTAGCTCTGGAAACACCATATATTTT. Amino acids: CAWSVGSSSGNTIYF.

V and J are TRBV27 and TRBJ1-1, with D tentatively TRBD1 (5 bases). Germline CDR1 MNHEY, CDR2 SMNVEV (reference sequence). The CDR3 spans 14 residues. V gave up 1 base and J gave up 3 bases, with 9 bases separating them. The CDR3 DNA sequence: TGTGCCAGCAGTTTATACCAGGGTCACACTGAAGCTTTCTTT. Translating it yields CASSLYQGHTEAFF.

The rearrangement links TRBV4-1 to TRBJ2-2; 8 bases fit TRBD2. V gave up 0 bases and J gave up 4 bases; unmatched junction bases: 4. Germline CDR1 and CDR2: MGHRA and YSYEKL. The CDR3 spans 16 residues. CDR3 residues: CASSQDGLAGTGELFF. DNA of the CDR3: TGCGCCAGCAGCCAAGATGGGCTAGCGGGCACCGGGGAGCTGTTTTTT.

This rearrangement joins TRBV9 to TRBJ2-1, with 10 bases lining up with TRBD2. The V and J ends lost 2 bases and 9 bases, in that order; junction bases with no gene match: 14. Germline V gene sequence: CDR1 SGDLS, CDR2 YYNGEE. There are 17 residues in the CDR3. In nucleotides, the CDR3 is TGTGCCAGCAGCGTTAAACTCCTAGCGGGAGAAAGTAGTGAGCAGTTCTTC. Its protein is CASSVKLLAGESSEQFF.

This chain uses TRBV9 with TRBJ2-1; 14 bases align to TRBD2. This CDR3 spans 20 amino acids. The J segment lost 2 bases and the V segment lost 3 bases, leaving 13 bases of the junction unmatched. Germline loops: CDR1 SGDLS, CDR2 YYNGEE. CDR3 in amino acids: CASSAEGTSGSKGTYNEQFF. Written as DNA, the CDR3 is TGTGCCAGCAGCGCAGAGGGGACTAGCGGGAGTAAGGGGACCTACAATGAGCAGTTCTTC.

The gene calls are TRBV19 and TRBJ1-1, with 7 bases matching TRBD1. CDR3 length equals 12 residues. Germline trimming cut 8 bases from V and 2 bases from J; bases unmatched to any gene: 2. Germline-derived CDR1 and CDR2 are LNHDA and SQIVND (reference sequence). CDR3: CASHRGNTEAFF. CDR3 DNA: TGTGCCAGTCACAGGGGCAACACTGAAGCTTTCTTT.

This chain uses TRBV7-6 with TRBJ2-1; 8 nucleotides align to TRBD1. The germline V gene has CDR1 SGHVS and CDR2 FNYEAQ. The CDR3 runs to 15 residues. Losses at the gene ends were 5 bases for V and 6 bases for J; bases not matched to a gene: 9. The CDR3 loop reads CASSTSDRGINEQFF. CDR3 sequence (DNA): TGTGCCAGCAGCACTAGTGACAGGGGAATCAATGAGCAGTTCTTC.

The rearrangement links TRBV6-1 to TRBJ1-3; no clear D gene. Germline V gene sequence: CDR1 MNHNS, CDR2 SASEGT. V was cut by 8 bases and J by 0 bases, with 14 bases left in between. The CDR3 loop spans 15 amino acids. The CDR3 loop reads CASLWQPSSGNTIYF. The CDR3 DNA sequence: TGTGCCAGCTTATGGCAGCCCAGCTCTGGAAACACCATATATTTT.

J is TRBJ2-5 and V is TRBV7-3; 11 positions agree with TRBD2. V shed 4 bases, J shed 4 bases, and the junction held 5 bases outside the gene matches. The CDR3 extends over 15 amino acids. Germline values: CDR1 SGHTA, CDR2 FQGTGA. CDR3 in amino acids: CASSSLAGGGETQYF. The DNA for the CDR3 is TGTGCCAGCAGCTCCTTAGCGGGAGGGGGAGAGACCCAGTACTTC.

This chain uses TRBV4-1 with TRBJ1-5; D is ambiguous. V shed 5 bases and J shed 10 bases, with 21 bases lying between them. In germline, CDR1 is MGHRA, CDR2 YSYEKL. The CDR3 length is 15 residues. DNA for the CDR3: TGCGCCAGCAGCGTACGCATCGGGCCAAATGACCCCCAGCATTTT. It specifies CASSVRIGPNDPQHF.

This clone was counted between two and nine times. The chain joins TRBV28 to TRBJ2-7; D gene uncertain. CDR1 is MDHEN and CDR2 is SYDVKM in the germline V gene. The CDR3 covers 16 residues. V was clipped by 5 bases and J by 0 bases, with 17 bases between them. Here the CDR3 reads CASSKSRLDPSYEQYF. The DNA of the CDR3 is TGTGCCAGCAGTAAAAGTCGGCTAGATCCCTCCTACGAGCAGTACTTC. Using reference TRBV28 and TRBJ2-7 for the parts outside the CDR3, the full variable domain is DVKVTQSSRYLVKRTGEKVFLECVQDMDHENMFWYRQDPGLGLRLIYFSYDVKMKEKGDIPEGYSVSREKKERFSLILESASTNQTSMYLCASSKSRLDPSYEQYFGPGTRLTVT.

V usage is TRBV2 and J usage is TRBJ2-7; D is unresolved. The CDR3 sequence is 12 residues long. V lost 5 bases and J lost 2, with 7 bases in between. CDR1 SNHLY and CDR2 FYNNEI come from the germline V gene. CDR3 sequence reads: CASSFSPYEQYF. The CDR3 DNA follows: TGTGCCAGCAGTTTCTCTCCCTACGAGCAGTACTTC. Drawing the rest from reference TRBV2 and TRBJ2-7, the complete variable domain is EPEVTQTPSHQVTQMGQEVILRCVPISNHLYFYWYRQILGQKVEFLVSFYNNEISEKSEIFDDQFSVERPDGSNFTLKIRSTKLEDSAMYFCASSFSPYEQYFGPGTRLTVT.

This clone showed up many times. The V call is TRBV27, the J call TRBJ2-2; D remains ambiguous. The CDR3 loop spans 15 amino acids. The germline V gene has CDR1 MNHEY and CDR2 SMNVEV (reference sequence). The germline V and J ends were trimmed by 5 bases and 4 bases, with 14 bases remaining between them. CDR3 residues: CASSPPLGSTGELFF. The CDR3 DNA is TGTGCCAGCAGTCCCCCCCTGGGGTCCACCGGGGAGCTGTTTTTT.

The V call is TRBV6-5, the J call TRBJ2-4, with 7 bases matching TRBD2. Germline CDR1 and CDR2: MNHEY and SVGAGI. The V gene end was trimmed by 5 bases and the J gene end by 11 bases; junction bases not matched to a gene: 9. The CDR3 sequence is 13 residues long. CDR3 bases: TGTGCCAGCAGTCACGACGGGGGGACCCTTCAGTACTTC. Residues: CASSHDGGTLQYF.

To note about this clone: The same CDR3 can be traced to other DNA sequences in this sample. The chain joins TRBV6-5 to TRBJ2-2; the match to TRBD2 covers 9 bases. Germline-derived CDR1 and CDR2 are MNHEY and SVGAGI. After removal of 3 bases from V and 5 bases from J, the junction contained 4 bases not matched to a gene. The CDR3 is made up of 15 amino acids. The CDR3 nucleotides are TGTGCCAGCAGTTATGGCACTAGCGGGACCGGGGAGCTGTTTTTT. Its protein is CASSYGTSGTGELFF.

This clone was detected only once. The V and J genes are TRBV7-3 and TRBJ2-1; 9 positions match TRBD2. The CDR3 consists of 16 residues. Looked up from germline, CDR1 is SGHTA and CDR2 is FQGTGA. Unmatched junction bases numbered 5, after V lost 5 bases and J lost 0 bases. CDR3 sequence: CASSQTSGSSYNEQFF. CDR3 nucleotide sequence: TGTGCCAGCAGCCAGACTAGCGGCAGCTCCTACAATGAGCAGTTCTTC.

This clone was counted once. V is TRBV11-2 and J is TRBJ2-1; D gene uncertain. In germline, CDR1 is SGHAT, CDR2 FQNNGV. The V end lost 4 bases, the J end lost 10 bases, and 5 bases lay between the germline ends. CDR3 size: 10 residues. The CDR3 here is CASSSLEQFF. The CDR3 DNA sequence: TGTGCCAGCAGCTCTCTAGAGCAGTTCTTC.

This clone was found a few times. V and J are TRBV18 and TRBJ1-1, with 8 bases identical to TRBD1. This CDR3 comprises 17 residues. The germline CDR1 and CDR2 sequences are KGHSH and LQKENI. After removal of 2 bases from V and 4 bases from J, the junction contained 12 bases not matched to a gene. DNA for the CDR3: TGTGCCAGCTCACCAGGTCTGGTAGGGCAGGGGGCCACTGAAGCTTTCTTT. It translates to CASSPGLVGQGATEAFF.

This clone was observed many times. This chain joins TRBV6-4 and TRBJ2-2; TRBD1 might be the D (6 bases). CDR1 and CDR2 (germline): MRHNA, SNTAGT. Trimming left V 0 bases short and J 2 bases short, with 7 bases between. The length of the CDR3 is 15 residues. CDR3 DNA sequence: TGTGCCAGCAGTGACTCGGGACAAAACACCGGGGAGCTGTTTTTT. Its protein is CASSDSGQNTGELFF.

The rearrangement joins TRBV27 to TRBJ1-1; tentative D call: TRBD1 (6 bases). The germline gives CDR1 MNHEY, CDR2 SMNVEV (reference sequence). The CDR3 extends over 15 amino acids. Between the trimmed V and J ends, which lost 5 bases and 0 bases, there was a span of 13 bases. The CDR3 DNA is TGTGCCAGCAGTCCCCAACAGGGATTGAACACTGAAGCTTTCTTT. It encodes CASSPQQGLNTEAFF.

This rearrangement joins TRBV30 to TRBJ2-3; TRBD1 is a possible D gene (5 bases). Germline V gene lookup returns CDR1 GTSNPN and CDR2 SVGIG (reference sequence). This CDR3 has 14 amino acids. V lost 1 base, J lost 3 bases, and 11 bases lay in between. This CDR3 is CAWSGGQGTDTQYF. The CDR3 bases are TGTGCCTGGAGTGGCGGCCAGGGAACAGATACGCAGTATTTT. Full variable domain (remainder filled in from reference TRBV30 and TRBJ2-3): SQTIHQWPATLVQPVGSPLSLECTVEGTSNPNLYWYRQAAGRGLQLLFYSVGIGQISSEVPQNLSASRPQDRQFILSSKKLLLSDSGFYLCAWSGGQGTDTQYFGPGTRLTVL.

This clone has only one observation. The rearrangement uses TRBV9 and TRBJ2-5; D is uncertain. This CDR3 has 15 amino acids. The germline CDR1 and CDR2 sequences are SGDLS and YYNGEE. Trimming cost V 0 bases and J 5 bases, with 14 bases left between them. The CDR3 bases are TGTGCCAGCAGCGTAGGTAACGGCCTCCGGGAGACCCAGTACTTC. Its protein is CASSVGNGLRETQYF.

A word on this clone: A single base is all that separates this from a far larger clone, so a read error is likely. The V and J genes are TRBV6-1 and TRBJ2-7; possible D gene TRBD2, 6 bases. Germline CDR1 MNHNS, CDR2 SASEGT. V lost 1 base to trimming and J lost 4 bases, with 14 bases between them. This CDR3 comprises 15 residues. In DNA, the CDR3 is TGTGCCAGCAGTGAAGGGACTAACGGGAGTTACGAGCAGTACTTC. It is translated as CASSEGTNGSYEQYF.

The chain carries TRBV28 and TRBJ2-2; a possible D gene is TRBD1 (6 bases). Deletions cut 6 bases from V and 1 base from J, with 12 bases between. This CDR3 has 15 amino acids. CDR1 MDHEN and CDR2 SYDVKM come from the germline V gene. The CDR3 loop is CASRSTGLNTGELFF. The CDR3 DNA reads TGTGCCAGCAGGTCAACAGGGTTGAACACCGGGGAGCTGTTTTTT.